This TCR beta chain was found in a study of blood T cell repertoires in COVID-19. Study in general: T cells, B-cell-depleted T cells, or PBMCs supplied cDNA or gDNA.

Clones were sequenced by immunoSEQ multiplex PCR, and TCRdb holds only the in-frame ones, with some missing. The sample lists about 270,000 clones, roughly 83% occurring once. This clone was observed a few times. Enrolled during active infection, Seattle patients were then followed longitudinally. The V gene end was trimmed by 5 bases and the J gene end by 8 bases; junction bases not matched to a gene: 8. Germline assignment: CDR1 SGHTA and CDR2 FQGNSA. The CDR3 is made up of 14 amino acids. V gene TRBV7-2 combines with J gene TRBJ1-4; 7 bases are shared with TRBD1. The TCR originated in a human donor with COVID-19, enrolled during active disease. The donor label of this sample is uncertain. The sample taken for sequencing was peripheral blood. This chain's CDR3 is CASSLRQGGEKLFF. In DNA, the CDR3 is TGTGCCAGCAGCCTGCGACAGGGTGGGGAAAAACTGTTTTTT.